This T cell receptor beta chain was sequenced during a study of blood T cell repertoires in COVID-19. Across the whole study: Donors in the United States, Italy and Spain gave samples during acute or convalescent COVID-19. The analysed material was cDNA or gDNA that came from T cells, B-cell-depleted T cells, or PBMCs.

Original data processing: Estimation of nucleated cell counts relied on the amplification of reference gene primers. Assay used: immunoSEQ multiplex PCR; TCRdb lists only in-frame clones, some missing. Clone size and the V and J calls come from that table; the DNA yielded D and trimming. The top ten hold roughly an eighth of the sample, which has approximately 180,000 clones, 87% seen once. This clone is a singleton in its sample. The CDR3 runs to 12 residues. Germline loops: CDR1 SQVTM, CDR2 ANQGSEA. Trimming took off 6 bases at V and 5 bases at J, with 11 bases between the two ends. Enrollment of patients from Seattle took place during active infection, with longitudinal follow-up.

The gene calls are TRBV29-1 and TRBJ1-5; weak D call: TRBD1 (6 bases). The TCR was taken from a woman in her 70s with COVID-19, enrolled during active disease. The sequencing input was peripheral blood. The CDR3 DNA follows: TGCAGCGTCGGACAGTCAGATCAGCCCCAGCATTTT. This gives the protein CSVGQSDQPQHF. Filled out from reference TRBV29-1 and TRBJ1-5, the complete variable domain reads SAVISQKPSRDICQRGTSLTIQCQVDSQVTMMFWYRQQPGQSLTLIATANQGSEATYESGFVIDKFPISRPNLTFSTLTVSNMSPEDSSIYLCSVGQSDQPQHFGDGTRLSIL.